A selection of T cell receptor beta chains follows, all from one sample in a study of response to subunit inactivated influenza vaccine. A single record per CDR3 protein comes from TCRdb applying MiXCR to the RT-PCR reads. The profile shows a few hundred thousand distinct CDR3 sequences, about a fifth of them singletons. The specimen was PBMCs from blood, collected 21 months after vaccination. The receptors shown here come from a man in his fifties or sixties who received an inactivated influenza vaccine. CDR3s include the opening cysteine and the closing phenylalanine or tryptophan. The order of the fields is J gene, D gene, CDR3 length, clone size, V gene, CDR3 DNA, CDR3 protein. D genes are given only for firm matches. Not every row has a clone size; where given, it reads once, few, many or a size class.

TRBJ2-5 TRBD2 19 . TRBV6-2/TRBV6-3 TGTGCCAGCAGTTTTACGGTTACGGGGGGGCAGGGTTTGGAAGAGACCCAGTACTTC CASSFTVTGGQGLEETQYF
TRBJ1-1 . 18 few TRBV12-3/TRBV12-4 TGTGCCAGCAGTTCACACCTCCTGTTGGGGCCGGCGAACACTGAAGCTTTCTTT CASSSHLLLGPANTEAFF
TRBJ2-1 TRBD1 13 . TRBV7-2 TGTGCCAGCAGCTGGGACAGATACAATGAGCAGTTCTTC CASSWDRYNEQFF
TRBJ2-7 TRBD2 15 . TRBV12-3/TRBV12-4 TGTGCCAGCAGTTTATTAGCGGGAGCAACCTACGAGCAGTACTTC CASSLLAGATYEQYF
TRBJ2-7 . 14 few TRBV28 TGTGCCAGCAGCCCCCACGTTGGGTATGACGAGCAGTACTTC CASSPHVGYDEQYF
TRBJ2-7 . 13 . TRBV5-1 TGCGCCAGCGGTCACAGGGCTTCGTACGAGCAGTACTTC CASGHRASYEQYF
TRBJ2-1 . 14 few TRBV29-1 TGCAGCGTCGCTCCGGGACTTGGGTACAATGAGCAGTTCTTC CSVAPGLGYNEQFF
TRBJ1-1 . 16 many TRBV27 TGTGCCAGCAGTTTATTTGCTATACAGGGATCCACTGAAGCTTTCTTT CASSLFAIQGSTEAFF
TRBJ1-2 . 12 few TRBV24-1 TGTGCCACCAGTGATTCCGTTTCGGGCTACACCTTC CATSDSVSGYTF
TRBJ2-3 . 14 few TRBV19 TGTGCCAGTAGTATAGACAGCCGCACAGATACGCAGTATTTT CASSIDSRTDTQYF
TRBJ1-1 . 13 . TRBV28 TGTGCCAGCAGTTTCGACCCCACCACTGAAGCTTTCTTT CASSFDPTTEAFF
TRBJ2-1 TRBD2 16 . TRBV4-3 TGCGCCAGCAGCCAAGTAAGCGGGAATTCCTACAATGAGCAGTTCTTC CASSQVSGNSYNEQFF
TRBJ2-2 . 15 few TRBV12-3/TRBV12-4 TGTGCCAGCAGTCCGGGGACCGGGGCAACCGGGGAGCTGTTTTTT CASSPGTGATGELFF
TRBJ1-1 . 14 few TRBV5-1 TGCGCCAGCAGCTGGCAGACCTCGAACACTGAAGCTTTCTTT CASSWQTSNTEAFF
TRBJ1-6 . 14 . TRBV12-3/TRBV12-4 TGTGCCAGCAGTAAGAACAGGGCGGATTCACCCCTCCACTTT CASSKNRADSPLHF
TRBJ2-3 TRBD2 15 . TRBV5-1 TGCGCCAGCAGCGGGGGACTATTAAGCACAGATACGCAGTATTTT CASSGGLLSTDTQYF
TRBJ1-5 . 13 many TRBV12-3/TRBV12-4 TGTGCCAGCAGGAGACAGTCCAATCAGCCCCAGCATTTT CASRRQSNQPQHF
TRBJ2-1 TRBD1 16 few TRBV5-1 TGCGCCAGCAGCAAGACAGGGGGAGCCTCCTACAATGAGCAGTTCTTC CASSKTGGASYNEQFF
TRBJ2-3 . 16 . TRBV6-2/TRBV6-3 TGTGCCAGCAGACCCGGACGGACAACTAGCACAGATACGCAGTATTTT CASRPGRTTSTDTQYF
TRBJ1-5 . 13 many TRBV7-2 TGTGCCAGCAGCTTCGGGGCCGATCAGCCCCAGCATTTT CASSFGADQPQHF
TRBJ1-1 . 18 . TRBV7-8 TGTGCCAGCAGCTTAAGTTCGGGGCACCGAATAGGATACACTGAAGCTTTCTTT CASSLSSGHRIGYTEAFF
TRBJ2-1 . 16 . TRBV13 TGTGCCAGCAGCTTGAAGTTCGGAGAGGACCTCAATGAGCAGTTCTTC CASSLKFGEDLNEQFF
TRBJ1-1 . 10 many TRBV29-1 TGCAGCGTGACGTGGGGTGAAGCTTTCTTT CSVTWGEAFF
TRBJ1-1 . 14 . TRBV12-3/TRBV12-4 TGTGCCAGCAGTACAGACGGGGTCAACACTGAAGCTTTCTTT CASSTDGVNTEAFF
TRBJ1-5 . 14 few TRBV6-2/TRBV6-3 TGTGCCAGCAGTTACACCGCGTATAATCAGCCCCAGCATTTT CASSYTAYNQPQHF
TRBJ2-1 . 11 . TRBV20-1 TGCAGTGCTAGAGAATATAGTGAGCAGTTCTTC CSAREYSEQFF
TRBJ1-6 TRBD1 15 few TRBV7-9 TGTGCCAGCAGCTTGGACGGACAGGGGGATTCACCCCTCCACTTT CASSLDGQGDSPLHF
TRBJ1-4 . 14 few TRBV20-1 TGCAGTGCTACCGCGGTCTCAACTAATGAAAAACTGTTTTTT CSATAVSTNEKLFF
TRBJ1-4 . 13 few TRBV27 TGTGCCAGCAGTACAGGGTCCCATGAAAAACTGTTTTTT CASSTGSHEKLFF
TRBJ1-6 . 15 . TRBV20-1 TGCAGTGCTAGAGACTTAACAGGGTATAATTCACCCCTCCACTTT CSARDLTGYNSPLHF
TRBJ1-1 . 13 many TRBV6-4 TGTGCCAGCAGTCAGGGGACGAACACTGAAGCTTTCTTT CASSQGTNTEAFF
TRBJ2-2 . 13 . TRBV18 TGTGCCAGCTCATCTCTCGGCACCGGGGAGCTGTTTTTT CASSSLGTGELFF
TRBJ1-1 . 15 few TRBV23-1 TGCGCCAGCAGTCAATCGTCCAGGTTGAACACTGAAGCTTTCTTT CASSQSSRLNTEAFF
TRBJ1-2 TRBD1 16 few TRBV3-1 TGTGCCAGCAGCCAAGACCCGACAGGGTGGGGATATGGCTACACCTTC CASSQDPTGWGYGYTF
TRBJ1-2 . 13 few TRBV3-1 TGTGCCAGCAGCCAACGGGGGAACTATGGCTACACCTTC CASSQRGNYGYTF
TRBJ2-3 TRBD2 18 many TRBV29-1 TGCAGCGTTGAATTCCTATCGGCAACGGGAGGGAGCACAGATACGCAGTATTTT CSVEFLSATGGSTDTQYF
TRBJ2-1 . 15 few TRBV7-9 TGTGCCAGCAGCTCAGCGGCGAGCTCCTACAATGAGCAGTTCTTC CASSSAASSYNEQFF
TRBJ2-1 TRBD2 17 few TRBV20-1 TGCAGTGCTAGAGATAATTTAAGCGGGGGGGTTTTGTATGAGCAGTTCTTC CSARDNLSGGVLYEQFF
TRBJ1-1 . 13 . TRBV29-1 TGCAGCGTTCGTGAAGTAACGAACACTGAAGCTTTCTTT CSVREVTNTEAFF
TRBJ1-4 . 13 many TRBV5-6 TGTGCCAGCAGCTTGGGCTTTAATGAAAAACTGTTTTTT CASSLGFNEKLFF
TRBJ1-2 TRBD1 14 . TRBV12-3/TRBV12-4 TGTGCCAGCAGGCGGACAGGGGAGACGTCTGGCTACACCTTC CASRRTGETSGYTF
TRBJ1-2 . 16 . TRBV18 TGTGCCAGCTCACCGGGGCAGTTCATACCAGGCTATGGCTACACCTTC CASSPGQFIPGYGYTF
TRBJ1-5 . 15 . TRBV28 TGTGCCAGCAGCCCAGGGGTCTCTTTCGCACAGCCCCAGCATTTT CASSPGVSFAQPQHF
TRBJ2-3 TRBD2 16 . TRBV7-9 TGTGCCAGCAGCCTACACGGGCGGGAGGGCACAGATACGCAGTATTTT CASSLHGREGTDTQYF
TRBJ2-6 TRBD1 18 . TRBV10-1 TGCGCCAGCAAAAATACGCGACAGGGGAGACGAGGGGCCAACGTCCTGACTTTC CASKNTRQGRRGANVLTF
TRBJ2-2 . 13 . TRBV12-3/TRBV12-4 TGTGCCAGCAACCTAACCCCCGCCGGGGAGCTGTTTTTT CASNLTPAGELFF
TRBJ2-1 TRBD2 15 . TRBV20-1 TGCAGTGCTAGAGTCCGGGCTAGCGGGAACAATGAGCAGTTCTTC CSARVRASGNNEQFF
TRBJ1-6 TRBD1 14 few TRBV20-1 TGCAGTGCTCGGGAACAGGGGGCGATATCACCCCTCCACTTT CSAREQGAISPLHF
TRBJ2-1 . 11 . TRBV7-9 TGTGCCAGCAACCGTTACAATGAGCAGTTCTTC CASNRYNEQFF
TRBJ1-1 . 13 few TRBV6-5 TGTGCCAGCAGTTTCCACTTAAATATGGAGGCTTTCTTT CASSFHLNMEAFF
TRBJ2-4 . 18 . TRBV6-2/TRBV6-3 TGTGCCAGCAGTTACCGGCAGGATAGACCTAGCCATGGAAACATTCAGTACTTC CASSYRQDRPSHGNIQYF
TRBJ1-3 . 15 . TRBV7-8 TGTGCCAGCAGCACCGTAAGCCGCTCTGGAAACACCATATATTTT CASSTVSRSGNTIYF
TRBJ1-5 . 14 few TRBV7-9 TGTGCCAGCAGCCCCGAAAGTTTTGGTCAGCCCCAGCATTTT CASSPESFGQPQHF
TRBJ2-3 TRBD2 15 few TRBV5-4 TGTGCCAGCAGCTTGCGCGGGGGGCCCACAGATACGCAGTATTTT CASSLRGGPTDTQYF
TRBJ2-3 . 14 few TRBV7-9 TGTGCCAGCAGCTTCCAAGGCAGCACAGATACGCAGTATTTT CASSFQGSTDTQYF
TRBJ2-2 . 16 few TRBV10-3 TGTGCCATCAGTGAGTCTCAGTTGGCGAACACCGGGGAGCTGTTTTTT CAISESQLANTGELFF
TRBJ2-1 . 14 . TRBV5-1 TGCGCCAGCAGGGAACACGGGTCCTACAATGAGCAGTTCTTC CASREHGSYNEQFF
TRBJ2-1 . 14 . TRBV7-9 TGTGCCAGCAGCTTAGCGAATCTGATACATGAGCAGTTCTTC CASSLANLIHEQFF